This entry concerns a single T cell receptor (beta chain). The antigen is undetermined. The sample originates from a study of CXCR3-negative and CXCR3-positive naive CD8 T cells. General study results and limits: Much lower diversity was found in memory CD8+ cells, while both naive subsets had comparably high diversity. Surface CD5 was comparable between naive subsets; TCR strength was inferred from TRB CDR3 properties. Naive CXCR3-positive and CXCR3-negative cells shared similar TRBV-TRBJ usage, unlike memory cells.

The TRB cDNA libraries were prepared by 5' RACE with UMI labels. TCRdb reanalyzed the 5' RACE reads, giving one entry per CDR3 protein sequence and no DNA. The clone table shows 75,000 to 95,000 distinct CDR3 sequences, with the ten largest holding 1.1%. The specimen was naive CXCR3- CD8+ T cells from blood. Subset described: CD45RO-CCR7+CD27+CD95- naive CD8+ T cells lacking CXCR3 (TNR3-). The sequence derives from a human donor in good health. Some clones in this sample may be carry-over from other donors' samples.

This CDR3 reads CASSFGRAGTREQFF. V gene TRBV12-3 or TRBV12-4 combines with J gene TRBJ2-1; TCRdb selects TRBD1, and the lack of DNA leaves this call unchecked. The length of the CDR3 is 15 residues.